Below are 9 T cell receptor beta chains sequenced from a single sample in a study of cytomegalovirus exposure and HLA in healthy donors (TCRdb year 2017). The library was produced with the immunoSEQ multiplex PCR assay. The multiplex PCR relied on a mix of 60 forward primers for TCR Vbeta segments and 13 reverse primers for TCR Jbeta segments. Not all clones reach the TCRdb copy of this immuneACCESS table, which keeps in-frame sequences only. Checked studies attribute under half of the gap to unresolved V genes and leave the rest unexplained. This sample is represented by some 89,000 clones; around 73% of them were singletons. Approximately 4% of the sample comes from the top ten. The sample consisted of PBMCs. The receptors originated from a woman in her thirties or forties in good health and CMV-seropositive.

The sample holds one count of this clone. The chain combines TRBV6-5 with TRBJ1-1, with 7 bases aligning to TRBD1. CDR3 size: 15 residues. Germline CDR1 MNHEY, CDR2 SVGAGI. The V and J ends lost 5 bases and 1 base, in that order; junction bases with no gene match: 7. CDR3 residues: CASSPWDRENTEAFF. The CDR3 DNA is TGTGCCAGCAGTCCCTGGGACAGAGAGAACACTGAAGCTTTCTTT.

The V call is TRBV5-1, the J call TRBJ2-3; weak D call: TRBD1 (5 bases). The CDR3 runs to 17 residues. Germline CDR1 reads SGHRS; CDR2 reads YFSETQ. Trimming left V 2 bases short and J 4 bases short, with 20 bases between. CDR3 amino acids: CASSFQGERTRPDTQYF. The CDR3, as DNA: TGCGCCAGCAGCTTCCAGGGCGAGCGAACACGGCCAGATACGCAGTATTTT.

The J gene is TRBJ1-2, the V gene TRBV28; a weak D match, TRBD1 (5 bases). This CDR3 comprises 13 residues. The germline gives CDR1 MDHEN, CDR2 SYDVKM. The V end lost 3 bases, the J end lost 2 bases, and 7 bases lay between the germline ends. The CDR3: CASSFGGNYGYTF. The CDR3 coding sequence is TGTGCCAGCAGTTTTGGGGGGAACTATGGCTACACCTTC.

The CDR3 loop is CATYGRGYTF. The CDR3 DNA reads as TGTGCCACCTATGGGAGGGGCTACACCTTC. The chain has TRBV25-1 and TRBJ1-2; D is uncertain. Germline V gene sequence: CDR1 MGHDK, CDR2 SYGVNS. Deletions cut 10 bases from V and 8 bases from J, with 11 bases between. This CDR3 has 10 residues.

V and J are TRBV19 and TRBJ1-1; D is unclear. Trimming shortened V by 2 bases and J by 4 bases, and 8 bases separated the two germline ends. Germline values: CDR1 LNHDA, CDR2 SQIVND (reference sequence). This CDR3 is built from 13 residues. CDR3 sequence (DNA): TGTGCCAGTAGTATATCGGGAGTCACTGAAGCTTTCTTT. This sequence encodes CASSISGVTEAFF.

As concerns this clone: Other DNA sequences in the sample encode the same CDR3. CDR3 coding DNA: TGCGCCAGCAGCTTGGACTCCGACTATGGCTACACCTTC. Residues: CASSLDSDYGYTF. The chain is built from TRBV5-1 and TRBJ1-2; unclear D gene. Germline CDR1 reads SGHRS; CDR2 reads YFSETQ. The CDR3 spans 13 residues. Trimming stripped 0 bases from V and 3 bases from J, with 6 bases between. The variable domain in full, with the rest retrieved from reference TRBV5-1 and TRBJ1-2, is KAGVTQTPRYLIKTRGQQVTLSCSPISGHRSVSWYQQTPGQGLQFLFEYFSETQRNKGNFPGRFSGRQFSNSRSEMNVSTLELGDSALYLCASSLDSDYGYTFGSGTRLTVV.

This clone was seen only once. V gene TRBV29-1 combines with J gene TRBJ2-3; weak D call: TRBD1 (6 bases). The CDR3 contains 14 residues. Germline CDR1 and CDR2: SQVTM and ANQGSEA. The V end was cut by 2 bases, the J end by 1 base, with 10 bases between. This CDR3 is CSVETPGGTDTQYF. DNA of the CDR3: TGCAGCGTTGAAACGCCAGGGGGCACAGATACGCAGTATTTT.

The DNA for the CDR3 is TGTGCCAGCAGTGTAACAGCTAGCGGGACCTACGAGCAGTACTTC. It translates to CASSVTASGTYEQYF. This chain uses TRBV6-1 with TRBJ2-7; 9 bases line up with TRBD2. From germline, CDR1 is MNHNS and CDR2 SASEGT. After removal of 4 bases from V and 2 bases from J, the junction contained 6 bases not matched to a gene. This CDR3 comprises 15 residues.

V usage is TRBV7-9 and J usage is TRBJ2-7; D gene uncertain. This CDR3 region has 13 residues. Germline CDR1 and CDR2: SEHNR and FQNEAQ (reference sequence). V shed 3 bases and J shed 6 bases, with 12 bases lying between them. CDR3 in DNA: TGTGCCAGCAGCTTCTCAGAGGTGGCCGAGCAGTACTTC. Encoded protein: CASSFSEVAEQYF.